These 29 T cell receptor beta chains came from one sample sequenced in a study of shared clonotypes between healthy human individuals. Clones were read by immunoSEQ multiplex PCR, and TCRdb kept only the in-frame ones, dropping some. The sample holds about 980,000 clones; approximately 80% are singletons and the top ten take approximately 1.5%. Material: memory CD4+ T cells sorted from blood. Subset here: CD45RA-negative fraction. These receptors were taken from a man between 18 and 29 years old in good health.

This clone was seen only a few times. The rearrangement joins TRBV10-2 to TRBJ1-1; no definite D call. CDR1 is WSHSY and CDR2 is SAAADI in the germline V gene. The CDR3 loop spans 12 amino acids. The V end was cut by 7 bases, the J end by 11 bases, with 17 bases between. CDR3 protein: CASNQTPFGAFF. The CDR3 bases are TGCGCCAGCAACCAAACCCCATTCGGGGCTTTCTTT.

Of note for this clone: This same CDR3 is encoded by further DNA sequences in the sample. V usage is TRBV5-1 and J usage is TRBJ2-2, with D perhaps TRBD2 (5 bases). V shed 0 bases and J shed 1 base, with 10 bases lying between them. This CDR3 comprises 16 residues. The germline gives CDR1 SGHRS, CDR2 YFSETQ. The CDR3 region is CASSLAGVWNTGELFF. The CDR3 DNA follows: TGCGCCAGCAGCTTGGCCGGGGTTTGGAACACCGGGGAGCTGTTTTTT.

The V gene is TRBV19, the J gene TRBJ1-4; tentatively, D is TRBD1 (5 bases). The CDR3 loop spans 16 amino acids. Germline lookup yields CDR1 LNHDA and CDR2 SQIVND (reference sequence). V lost 5 bases and J 0 bases, leaving 13 bases between the germline ends. The CDR3 loop is CASSALRGATNEKLFF. The CDR3 DNA follows: TGTGCCAGTAGTGCTCTGAGAGGGGCAACTAATGAAAAACTGTTTTTT.

V usage is TRBV18 and J usage is TRBJ2-7; no definite D call. V lost 4 bases, J lost 0 bases, and 7 bases lay in between. Germline loops: CDR1 KGHSH, CDR2 LQKENI. The CDR3 has 13 residues. The CDR3 is CASSLSLSYEQYF. In DNA, the CDR3 is TGTGCCAGCTCACTGTCCCTCTCCTACGAGCAGTACTTC.

This clone has just a few counts. This chain uses TRBV15 with TRBJ1-1, with 7 bases lining up with TRBD1. This CDR3 is 16 amino acids long. Germline-derived CDR1 and CDR2 are LNHNV and YYDKDF (reference sequence). V dropped 3 bases and J dropped 0; count of bases not matched to a gene: 7. The CDR3 is CATSRQTGPMNTEAFF. The CDR3, as DNA: TGTGCCACCAGCAGGCAGACAGGGCCTATGAACACTGAAGCTTTCTTT. Full variable domain (outside the CDR3, taken from reference TRBV15 and TRBJ1-1): DAMVIQNPRYQVTQFGKPVTLSCSQTLNHNVMYWYQQKSSQAPKLLFHYYDKDFNNEADTPDNFQSRRPNTSFCFLDIRSPGLGDTAMYLCATSRQTGPMNTEAFFGQGTRLTVV.

This clone was picked up a small number of times. The junction departs from germline at one end; a sequencing error may be responsible. Here the CDR3 reads CASSVDRANSATFF. The DNA of the CDR3 is TGCGCCAGCAGCGTGGACAGGGCCAACTCCGCCACTTTCTTC. J is TRBJ2-7 and V is TRBV5-1, with 8 bases identical to TRBD1. CDR3 length: 14 residues. In germline, CDR1 is SGHRS, CDR2 YFSETQ. The full variable domain, in which reference TRBV5-1 and TRBJ2-7 provide the parts outside the CDR3, is KAGVTQTPRYLIKTRGQQVTLSCSPISGHRSVSWYQQTPGQGLQFLFEYFSETQRNKGNFPGRFSGRQFSNSRSEMNVSTLELGDSALYLCASSVDRANSATFFGPGTRLTVT.

This clone was found once. The J gene is TRBJ1-2, the V gene TRBV5-1, with TRBD1 as a possible D gene (6 bases). The ends were cut back, 0 bases at V and 6 bases at J, with 15 bases in the middle. CDR1 is SGHRS and CDR2 is YFSETQ in the germline V gene. The CDR3 spans 15 residues. The CDR3 DNA sequence: TGCGCCAGCAGCTTGGTGGGGCGCTCAGGGGATGGCTACACCTTC. As protein: CASSLVGRSGDGYTF.

The chain links TRBV7-9 to TRBJ1-1; D possibly corresponds to TRBD1 (6 bases). The CDR3 is 15 amino acids. Germline lookup yields CDR1 SEHNR and CDR2 FQNEAQ (reference sequence). Deletions cut 1 base from V and 2 bases from J, with 11 bases between. The CDR3, as DNA: TGTGCCAGCAGCTTAGGGGGGCACCGAAACACTGAAGCTTTCTTT. It codes for CASSLGGHRNTEAFF.

The chain employs TRBV28 and TRBJ1-5; D may be TRBD1 (5 bases). The germline V gene encodes CDR1 MDHEN and CDR2 SYDVKM. This CDR3 is 15 amino acids long. With 6 bases removed from V and 1 base from J, the gap between germline ends came to 13 bases. DNA of the CDR3: TGTGCCAGCAGCAAGGGACGGACGAGCAATCAGCCCCAGCATTTT. It translates to CASSKGRTSNQPQHF. The whole variable domain, filled in from reference TRBV28 and TRBJ1-5, reads DVKVTQSSRYLVKRTGEKVFLECVQDMDHENMFWYRQDPGLGLRLIYFSYDVKMKEKGDIPEGYSVSREKKERFSLILESASTNQTSMYLCASSKGRTSNQPQHFGDGTRLSIL.

This clone has only one observation. This sequence joins TRBV9 and TRBJ2-3; 14 bases are a match to TRBD2. This CDR3 is 17 amino acids long. Germline V lookup: CDR1 SGDLS, CDR2 YYNGEE. V shed 7 bases and J 5 bases; nucleotides not matched to a gene: 12. In DNA form, the CDR3 reads TGTGCCAGCGGAGGGACTAGCGGGAGAAAAAGTGGAGATACGCAGTATTTT. The encoded protein is CASGGTSGRKSGDTQYF.

The chain couples TRBV28 to TRBJ1-2; no firm D call. Germline V CDR1 and CDR2: MDHEN, SYDVKM. This CDR3 region has 15 residues. Deletions cut 1 base from V and 3 bases from J, with 12 bases between. As DNA, the CDR3 is TGTGCCAGCAGTTTATCGGAGGGAAGGGACTATGGCTACACCTTC. This gives the protein CASSLSEGRDYGYTF.

The chain has TRBV16 and TRBJ1-1; unclear D gene. This CDR3 region has 14 residues. Germline CDR1 KGHSY, CDR2 FQNENV. The V end was cut by 3 bases, the J end by 1 base, with 9 bases between. CDR3 loop: CASSQTRQNTEAFF. CDR3 nucleotide sequence: TGTGCCAGCAGCCAGACCCGACAGAACACTGAAGCTTTCTTT. The complete variable domain, with remaining parts taken from reference TRBV16 and TRBJ1-1, reads GEEVAQTPKHLVRGEGQKAKLYCAPIKGHSYVFWYQQVLKNEFKFLISFQNENVFDETGMPKERFSAKCLPNSPCSLEIQATKLEDSAVYFCASSQTRQNTEAFFGQGTRLTVV.

This sequence joins TRBV19 and TRBJ2-7, with D perhaps being TRBD1 or TRBD2 (6 bases each). Germline CDR1 is LNHDA and CDR2 is SQIVND (reference sequence). The CDR3 has 14 amino acids. The V gene lost 3 bases and the J gene lost 5 bases, with 14 bases spanning the gap. CDR3 sequence (DNA): TGTGCCAGTAGTATGACAGGAGGGGCCCACGAGCAGTACTTC. Its protein product is CASSMTGGAHEQYF.

This clone came up a few times. The chain joins TRBV5-8 to TRBJ2-3; D remains ambiguous. Germline V gene sequence: CDR1 SGHTS, CDR2 YDEGEE. V lost 0 bases and J 2 bases, leaving 4 bases between the germline ends. CDR3 length: 13 amino acids. CDR3 residues: CASSLDLTDTQYF. The CDR3 coding sequence is TGTGCCAGCAGCTTGGACCTCACAGATACGCAGTATTTT.

The chain combines TRBV11-2 with TRBJ2-3, with 9 bases that match TRBD2. V dropped 1 base and J dropped 2; count of bases not matched to a gene: 7. The CDR3 runs 17 residues. In germline, CDR1 is SGHAT, CDR2 FQNNGV. As DNA, the CDR3 is TGTGCCAGCAGCTTAGCCCTAGCGGGGAAAATCACAGATACGCAGTATTTT. This translates into CASSLALAGKITDTQYF.

This clone was detected a few times. As DNA, the CDR3 is TGTGCCTGGAGACAGGGGGCGAGCAATCAGCCCCAGCATTTT. This sequence encodes CAWRQGASNQPQHF. The J gene is TRBJ1-5, the V gene TRBV30; 9 positions agree with TRBD1. The CDR3 length is 14 residues. J gave up 1 base and V 3 bases, and 1 base lay outside the gene matches. Germline V gene lookup returns CDR1 GTSNPN and CDR2 SVGIG (reference sequence).

V is TRBV18 and J is TRBJ1-1; TRBD1 aligns across 7 bases. The CDR3 contains 16 residues. Trimming at V came to 6 bases and at J to 0 bases, leaving 10 bases not matched to a gene. The germline V gene encodes CDR1 KGHSH and CDR2 LQKENI. The CDR3 sequence is CASSHRQGFMNTEAFF. Written as DNA, the CDR3 is TGTGCCAGCTCCCACCGACAGGGCTTCATGAACACTGAAGCTTTCTTT.

This clone was observed at least ten times. The V and J genes are TRBV10-3 and TRBJ1-3, with TRBD1 as a possible D gene (5 bases). V lost 7 bases and J 0 bases, leaving 7 bases between the germline ends. In germline, CDR1 is ENHRY, CDR2 SYGVKD. This CDR3 is built from 13 residues. This chain's CDR3 is CAIMGGSGNTIYF. DNA for the CDR3: TGTGCCATCATGGGGGGCTCTGGAAACACCATATATTTT.

The gene calls are TRBV19 and TRBJ1-1, with a weak D call TRBD1 (5 bases). The CDR3 runs 12 residues. V gave up 8 bases and J gave up 0 bases, with 7 bases separating them. Per germline, CDR1 LNHDA and CDR2 SQIVND (reference sequence). Here the CDR3 reads CASGRVNTEAFF. Here the CDR3 DNA reads TGTGCCAGTGGCAGGGTGAACACTGAAGCTTTCTTT.

The chain links TRBV9 to TRBJ1-3; no firm D call. The CDR3 is 16 amino acids. The V gene's germline CDR1 is SGDLS and CDR2 YYNGEE. V lost 0 bases and J 1 base, leaving 11 bases between the germline ends. CDR3 sequence (DNA): TGTGCCAGCAGCGTAGGAGAAACCGTTTCTGGAAACACCATATATTTT. Protein: CASSVGETVSGNTIYF.

J is TRBJ2-4 and V is TRBV9; tentatively, D is TRBD2 (7 bases). Germline lookup yields CDR1 SGDLS and CDR2 YYNGEE. CDR3 length: 14 residues. Trimming stripped 5 bases from V and 6 bases from J, with 15 bases between. CDR3 DNA sequence: TGTGCCAGCAGTGAGGGGGTAGCGGGAAACATTCAGTACTTC. Translated: CASSEGVAGNIQYF. Supplemented by reference TRBV9 and TRBJ2-4, the full variable domain reads DSGVTQTPKHLITATGQRVTLRCSPRSGDLSVYWYQQSLDQGLQFLIQYYNGEERAKGNILERFSAQQFPDLHSELNLSSLELGDSALYFCASSEGVAGNIQYFGAGTRLSVL.

A note on this clone: One base separates it from a far larger clone, so it is likely a read error. Other DNA sequences in the sample encode the same CDR3. V is TRBV5-4 and J is TRBJ2-3; possible D gene TRBD2, 6 bases. Per the germline V gene, CDR1 is SGHNT and CDR2 is YYREEE (reference sequence). V was cut by 0 bases and J by 1 base, with 6 bases left in between. This CDR3 contains 14 residues. Here the CDR3 DNA reads TGTGCCAGCAGCTTGGCTAGCGGCACAGATACGCAGTATTTT. It codes for CASSLASGTDTQYF.

As for this clone: This same CDR3 is encoded by further DNA sequences in the sample. The V and J genes are TRBV18 and TRBJ2-3; the D is unclear. The CDR3 consists of 13 residues. Germline V gene sequence: CDR1 KGHSH, CDR2 LQKENI. The V gene lost 1 base and the J gene lost 2 bases, with 4 bases spanning the gap. The CDR3 is CASSPLLTDTQYF. The DNA of the CDR3 is TGTGCCAGCTCACCACTCCTCACAGATACGCAGTATTTT. Variable domain in full (rest from reference TRBV18 and TRBJ2-3): NAGVMQNPRHLVRRRGQEARLRCSPMKGHSHVYWYRQLPEEGLKFMVYLQKENIIDESGMPKERFSAEFPKEGPSILRIQQVVRGDSAAYFCASSPLLTDTQYFGPGTRLTVL.

The chain recombines TRBV10-2 with TRBJ2-7, with 9 bases fitting TRBD1. Losses at the gene ends were 5 bases for V and 4 bases for J; bases not matched to a gene: 3. The CDR3 has 13 residues. Germline CDR1 is WSHSY and CDR2 is SAAADI. The CDR3 spells CASSRQGGYEQYF. The CDR3 DNA reads TGCGCCAGCAGTAGACAGGGGGGGTACGAGCAGTACTTC.

The chain has TRBV5-1 and TRBJ1-3; D is uncertain. The CDR3 has 15 residues. Trimming pared 1 base from V and 2 bases from J, leaving 10 bases between. The germline V gene encodes CDR1 SGHRS and CDR2 YFSETQ. The CDR3 region is CASSLRAEPGNTIYF. The CDR3 DNA sequence: TGCGCCAGCAGCTTGAGGGCAGAGCCTGGAAACACCATATATTTT.

V and J are TRBV4-2 and TRBJ2-3, with a possible D match to TRBD2 (6 bases). The CDR3 loop spans 13 amino acids. Germline loops: CDR1 LGHNA, CDR2 YNFKEQ. V was shortened by 4 bases and J by 4 bases, with 9 bases between the two germline ends. The CDR3 is CASSPGDSDTQYF. Written as DNA, the CDR3 is TGTGCCAGCAGCCCGGGGGATTCAGATACGCAGTATTTT.

This chain links TRBV5-1 with TRBJ1-4, with D maybe TRBD1 (5 bases). V lost 7 bases and J lost 3, with 13 bases in between. This CDR3 has 14 residues. Germline CDR1 and CDR2: SGHRS and YFSETQ. The CDR3 DNA reads TGCGCCAGCGATACAGGTGTGTCTAATGAAAAACTGTTTTTT. Protein sequence: CASDTGVSNEKLFF.

This chain connects TRBV5-1 to TRBJ2-5; 9 positions match TRBD2. CDR3 size: 16 residues. J was trimmed by 5 bases and V by 1 base; bases with no gene match: 9. CDR1 SGHRS and CDR2 YFSETQ come from the germline V gene. The CDR3 DNA sequence: TGCGCCAGCAGCTTGCCGCTAGCGGGGAAGCAGGAGACCCAGTACTTC. Residues: CASSLPLAGKQETQYF. The complete variable domain, with remaining parts taken from reference TRBV5-1 and TRBJ2-5, reads KAGVTQTPRYLIKTRGQQVTLSCSPISGHRSVSWYQQTPGQGLQFLFEYFSETQRNKGNFPGRFSGRQFSNSRSEMNVSTLELGDSALYLCASSLPLAGKQETQYFGPGTRLLVL.

V is TRBV5-4 and J is TRBJ2-2, with 8 bases aligning to TRBD2. Trimming took 4 bases from V and 8 from J; bases not matched to a gene: 13. Germline values: CDR1 SGHNT, CDR2 YYREEE (reference sequence). The CDR3 is made up of 16 amino acids. The CDR3 region is CASSPNLREGQGELFF. The CDR3 DNA reads TGTGCCAGCAGCCCAAATTTACGGGAGGGCCAAGGGGAGCTGTTTTTT.